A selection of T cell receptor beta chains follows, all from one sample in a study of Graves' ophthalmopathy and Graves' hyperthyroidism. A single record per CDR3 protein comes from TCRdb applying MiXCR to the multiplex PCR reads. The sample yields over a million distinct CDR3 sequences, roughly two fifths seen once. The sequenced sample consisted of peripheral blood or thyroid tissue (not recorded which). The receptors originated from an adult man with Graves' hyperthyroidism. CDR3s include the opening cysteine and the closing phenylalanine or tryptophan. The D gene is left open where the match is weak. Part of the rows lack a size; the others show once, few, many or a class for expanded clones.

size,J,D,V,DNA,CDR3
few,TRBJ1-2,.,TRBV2,TGTGCCACCCGACAGACCACCTATGGCTACACCTTC,CATRQTTYGYTF
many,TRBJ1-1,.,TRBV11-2,TGTGCCAGCAGCTTTCCAGGGGAGAGCACTGAAGCTTTCTTT,CASSFPGESTEAFF
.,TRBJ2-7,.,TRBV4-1,TGCGCCAGCAGCCAAAGACAACTCTACGAGCAGTACTTC,CASSQRQLYEQYF
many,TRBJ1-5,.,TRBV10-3,TGTGCCATCAGTGACAGATATGGGGGCAATCAGCCCCAGCATTTT,CAISDRYGGNQPQHF
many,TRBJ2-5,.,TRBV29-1,TGCAGCGTAAGACACCGGACAGACCAAGAGACCCAGTACTTC,CSVRHRTDQETQYF
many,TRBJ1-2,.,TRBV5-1,TGCGCCAGCAGCTTGGAAGGGGCAGCAGGCTACACCTTC,CASSLEGAAGYTF
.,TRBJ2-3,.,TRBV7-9,TGTGCCAGCAACTTGGGCACAGATACGCAGTATTTT,CASNLGTDTQYF
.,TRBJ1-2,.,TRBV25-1,TGTGCCACCAACCAGGCTCCTATACAGGGTTCTGGCTACACCTTC,CATNQAPIQGSGYTF
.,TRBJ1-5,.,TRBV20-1,TGCAGTGCTGGGGGGGGGGGCAATCAGCCCCAGCATTTT,CSAGGGGNQPQHF
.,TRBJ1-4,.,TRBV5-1,TGCGCCAGCAGTTTCCGCGGGGGCGACGAAAAACTGTTTTTT,CASSFRGGDEKLFF
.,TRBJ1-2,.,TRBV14,TGTGCCAGCAGCGCCAGAGCCCTCTATGGCTACACCTTC,CASSARALYGYTF
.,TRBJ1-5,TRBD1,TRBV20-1,TGCAGTGCTGGTCACGACAGGGGTTTGGGCAATCAGCCCCAGCATTTT,CSAGHDRGLGNQPQHF
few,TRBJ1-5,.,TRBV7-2,TGTGCCAGCAGCGCGGACATCCGTCAGCCCCAGCATTTT,CASSADIRQPQHF
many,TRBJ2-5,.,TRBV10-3,TGTGCCAGCAGTTCGACAGCAGCGACGAGGGAGACCCAGTACTTC,CASSSTAATRETQYF
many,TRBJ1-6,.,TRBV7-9,TGTGCCAGCAGCCCCTCTCCTGGGGCGGCCCTCCACTTT,CASSPSPGAALHF
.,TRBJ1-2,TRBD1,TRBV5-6,TGTGCCAGCAGCCGCGGACAGGGGACAGGGGGCTACACCTTC,CASSRGQGTGGYTF
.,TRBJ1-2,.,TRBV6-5,TGTGCCAGCAGCGTTTTCCTTAGGGACGACCTCGCCTATGGCTACACCTTC,CASSVFLRDDLAYGYTF
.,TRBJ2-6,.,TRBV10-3,TGTGCCAGCAGTGAGTGGGTACCCTCCGGGCTGGGGGCCAACGTCCTGACTTTC,CASSEWVPSGLGANVLTF
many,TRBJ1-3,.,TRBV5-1,TGCGCCAGCAGCTTGGGGGGACGGACCTCTGGAAACACCATATATTTT,CASSLGGRTSGNTIYF
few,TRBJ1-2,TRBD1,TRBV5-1,TGCGCCAGCAGCTCGCCACAGGGGTACTATGGCTACACCTTC,CASSSPQGYYGYTF
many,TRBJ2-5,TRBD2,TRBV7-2,TGTGCCAGCAGCTTATATCGGCTAGCGGGGGCCCGGGGAGAGACCCAGTACTTC,CASSLYRLAGARGETQYF
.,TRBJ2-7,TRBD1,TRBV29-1,TGCAGCGCCGCGGACAGGGTTATCGAGCAGTACTTC,CSAADRVIEQYF
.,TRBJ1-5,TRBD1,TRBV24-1,TGTGCCACCAGTGAGACAACGGGACAGGGAGGGATGACCCAGCATTTT,CATSETTGQGGMTQHF
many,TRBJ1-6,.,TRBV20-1,TGCAGTGCTAGAGTTCGCAGGGACAATTCACCCCTCCACTTT,CSARVRRDNSPLHF
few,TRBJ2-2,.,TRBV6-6,TGTGCCAGCAGTTACTCCCAGAACACCGGGGAGCTGTTTTTT,CASSYSQNTGELFF
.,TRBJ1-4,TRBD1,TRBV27,TGTGCCAGCAGTAGGGACAGTACAACTAATGAAAAACTGTTTTTT,CASSRDSTTNEKLFF
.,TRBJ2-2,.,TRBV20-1,TGCAGTGCTAGTACGGCAGGGAACACCGGGGAGCTGTTTTTT,CSASTAGNTGELFF
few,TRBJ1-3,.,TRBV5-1,TGCGCCAGCAGCCCAAGGACTTCCTTGGGTAGAAACACCATATATTTT,CASSPRTSLGRNTIYF
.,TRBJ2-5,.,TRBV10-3,TGTGCCATCAGTGAAGTTTGGGGTAAAGAGACCCAGTACTTC,CAISEVWGKETQYF
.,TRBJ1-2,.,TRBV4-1,TGCGCCAGCAGCCAAGAAATGGGTGGATGGGAACCTACCGCCACCTTC,CASSQEMGGWEPTATF
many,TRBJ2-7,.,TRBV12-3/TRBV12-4,TGTGCCAGCAGCCGCGGGACAGTTCCGTACGAGCAGTACTTC,CASSRGTVPYEQYF
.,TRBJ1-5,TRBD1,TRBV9,TGTGCCAGCAGCGCGACAGGGGGCAATGGCAATCAGCCCCAGCATTTT,CASSATGGNGNQPQHF
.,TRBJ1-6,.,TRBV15,TGTGCCGCCAGCAGCTTAGGGGACACCTATTCACCCCTCCACTTT,CAASSLGDTYSPLHF
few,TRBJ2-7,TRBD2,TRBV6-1,TGTGCCAGCAGTATGCTGAGCGGGAGGTCGTCCTACGAGCAGTACTTC,CASSMLSGRSSYEQYF
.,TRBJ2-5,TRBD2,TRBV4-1,TGCGCCAGCAGCCCCTGGACTAGCGGAGAGACCCAGTACTTC,CASSPWTSGETQYF